This T cell receptor beta chain was captured in a study of blood T cell repertoires in COVID-19. Study at large: Acute and convalescent COVID-19 samples came from the United States, Italy and Spain. PBMCs, B-cell-depleted T cells, or T cells provided the cDNA or gDNA that made up the material.

Per the original data handling: Amplified reference gene primers provided the basis for estimating nucleated cell counts. Sequencing used immunoSEQ multiplex PCR; TCRdb keeps in-frame clones, though not all of them. The DNA was the basis for D and trimming; V, J and clone size are from that table. The table records 390,000 or so clones, nearly 90% of them present only once. CDR1 LGHNT and CDR2 FRNRAP come from the germline V gene. This CDR3 spans 14 amino acids. With 7 bases clipped from V and 6 bases from J, the junction kept 6 bases outside the gene matches. The V gene is TRBV12-5, the J gene TRBJ2-1, with 10 bases identical to TRBD2. This sequence was found in a man aged 18-30 years with active or convalescent COVID-19. Material for sequencing was peripheral blood. The CDR3 DNA is TGTGCTAGTGCCAGGACTAGCGGAGGCAATGAGCAGTTCTTC. Translating gives CASARTSGGNEQFF.